The 24 T cell receptor beta chains below all came from one sample that was sequenced in a study of T cell responses to AZD1222 COVID-19 vaccine (dated by TCRdb to about 2021). In light of the paper, this sample's time point label describes: baseline before first vaccination. Receptors were amplified or captured by the immunoSEQ multiplex PCR assay. TCRdb mirrors the immuneACCESS table, restricted to in-frame sequences. Some clones are absent from its copies; in checked studies, under half trace to an unresolved V gene, and the reason for the others is unknown. Across this sample there are approximately 120,000 clones, with about 90% seen only once. The ten biggest clones cover about 1.1% of the sample. The input for sequencing was peripheral blood, taken on day 0 of AZD1222 vaccination. These receptors were collected from an adult in good health.

The rearrangement uses TRBV20-1 and TRBJ2-7; 7 bases map to TRBD1. The length of the CDR3 is 14 residues. Germline values: CDR1 DFQATT, CDR2 SNEGSKA (reference sequence). Trimming at V came to 3 bases and at J to 4 bases, leaving 9 bases not matched to a gene. CDR3 bases: TGCAGTGCTAGTGAGGCAGGGGGAAAATACGAGCAGTACTTC. This gives the protein CSASEAGGKYEQYF.

This chain links TRBV5-1 with TRBJ1-1; the match to TRBD1 covers 7 bases. Per the germline V gene, CDR1 is SGHRS and CDR2 is YFSETQ. The length of the CDR3 is 14 residues. V dropped 5 bases and J dropped 4; count of bases not matched to a gene: 8. CDR3 residues: CASRIEGGSTEAFF. The CDR3 nucleotides are TGCGCCAGCAGGATAGAAGGGGGCAGCACTGAAGCTTTCTTT.

This clone was detected once. This chain joins TRBV28 and TRBJ1-6; 7 positions agree with TRBD1. The trim removed 5 bases at V and 14 bases at J, leaving 15 bases unmatched. The CDR3 loop spans 15 amino acids. Per germline, CDR1 MDHEN and CDR2 SYDVKM. The CDR3 nucleotides read TGTGCCAGCAGTAGATCCGGGACAGACCCTCGGGCCCTCCACTTT. As protein: CASSRSGTDPRALHF.

The V call is TRBV7-9, the J call TRBJ1-1; 7 bases map to TRBD1. The CDR3 runs 16 residues. J gave up 2 bases and V 2 bases, and 8 bases lay outside the gene matches. Germline values: CDR1 SEHNR, CDR2 FQNEAQ (reference sequence). The CDR3 loop reads CASSLKFQGDNTEAFF. CDR3 DNA: TGTGCCAGCAGCTTAAAGTTTCAGGGGGACAACACTGAAGCTTTCTTT.

This rearrangement joins TRBV7-9 to TRBJ2-1; 9 bases fit TRBD1. J gave up 14 bases and V 5 bases, and 7 bases lay outside the gene matches. Germline V CDR1 and CDR2: SEHNR, FQNEAQ (reference sequence). This CDR3 is built from 12 residues. The CDR3, as DNA: TGTGCCAGCAGCCCCACGGACAGGGGCAAGTTCTTC. Encoded protein: CASSPTDRGKFF.

The chain is built from TRBV28 and TRBJ2-7; the match to TRBD1 covers 8 bases. V was pared by 5 bases and J by 1 base, with 10 bases of the junction left unmatched. Germline CDR1 is MDHEN and CDR2 is SYDVKM. The CDR3 length is 16 residues. CDR3 nucleotide sequence: TGTGCCAGCAGTCTACCTGTTACAGGGGGATCCTACGAGCAGTACTTC. Its protein is CASSLPVTGGSYEQYF.

This clone was observed a handful of times. The chain links TRBV29-1 to TRBJ2-7; a weak D match, TRBD2 (6 bases). The CDR3 runs 14 residues. Looked up from germline, CDR1 is SQVTM and CDR2 is ANQGSEA. V was pared by 5 bases and J by 2 bases, with 16 bases between. In nucleotides, the CDR3 is TGCAGCGTTTGCTTTGGGACTGCTACCTACGAGCAGTACTTC. It translates to CSVCFGTATYEQYF.

The gene calls are TRBV9 and TRBJ2-7, with D unresolved. Germline-derived CDR1 and CDR2 are SGDLS and YYNGEE. The CDR3 consists of 14 residues. Trimming removed 0 bases at V and 3 bases at J, with 10 bases between. The CDR3 coding sequence is TGTGCCAGCAGCGTAGCCTCTCCGGGCTACGAGCAGTACTTC. Its translation: CASSVASPGYEQYF.

The gene calls are TRBV7-9 and TRBJ2-5; TRBD2 matches 14 bases. The germline V gene encodes CDR1 SEHNR and CDR2 FQNEAQ (reference sequence). There are 15 residues in the CDR3. With 5 bases clipped from V and 4 bases from J, the junction kept 3 bases outside the gene matches. The CDR3 DNA reads as TGTGCCAGCAGCCGGACTAGCGGGAGGCTAGAGACCCAGTACTTC. Protein product: CASSRTSGRLETQYF.

V and J are TRBV21-1 and TRBJ1-5; the DNA was not used to check the table's D call, TRBD1. TRBV21-1 is a recognized pseudogene. CDR3 size: 23 residues. CDR3 in amino acids: CASSKASPLLWFGAAQGKQPQHF. The CDR3 DNA reads TGTGCCAGCAGCAAAGCATCCCCGTTGCTGTGGTTCGGGGCGGCACAGGGAAAACAGCCCCAGCATTTT.

This chain joins TRBV19 and TRBJ2-5; 8 nucleotides align to TRBD2. V shed 10 bases, J shed 1 base, and the junction held 8 bases outside the gene matches. The CDR3 totals 14 residues. Germline CDR1 and CDR2: LNHDA and SQIVND (reference sequence). The CDR3 spells CATTSGLAQETQYF. DNA for the CDR3: TGTGCCACTACCTCTGGACTAGCCCAAGAGACCCAGTACTTC. Full variable domain (remainder filled in from reference TRBV19 and TRBJ2-5): DGGITQSPKYLFRKEGQNVTLSCEQNLNHDAMYWYRQDPGQGLRLIYYSQIVNDFQKGDIAEGYSVSREKKESFPLTVTSAQKNPTAFYLCATTSGLAQETQYFGPGTRLLVL.

This chain connects TRBV6-5 to TRBJ2-3, with D tentatively TRBD2 (6 bases). This CDR3 contains 14 residues. V dropped 7 bases and J dropped 0 bases, with 11 bases sitting between them. Germline V CDR1 and CDR2: MNHEY, SVGAGI. The CDR3 here is CASTKRASTDTQYF. CDR3 sequence (DNA): TGTGCCAGCACCAAGCGGGCAAGCACAGATACGCAGTATTTT.

The count of this clone is one. CDR3 DNA: TGCAGCGTTCTAACCCCTGAAGCTTTCTTT. It is translated as CSVLTPEAFF. The genes are TRBV29-1 and TRBJ1-1, with unresolved D. Germline loops: CDR1 SQVTM, CDR2 ANQGSEA. V was clipped by 5 bases and J by 6 bases, with 7 bases between them. CDR3 length: 10 amino acids.

The chain uses TRBV28 and TRBJ1-6; D may be TRBD1 (6 bases). V lost 2 bases to trimming and J lost 14 bases, with 10 bases between them. The CDR3 totals 12 residues. The germline V gene has CDR1 MDHEN and CDR2 SYDVKM. The DNA for the CDR3 is TGTGCCAGCAGTTTAAGTGGGACAACCCTCCACTTT. The encoded protein is CASSLSGTTLHF.

This rearrangement joins TRBV4-1 to TRBJ1-5; D unresolved. The CDR3 totals 17 residues. Germline CDR1 is MGHRA and CDR2 is YSYEKL. V dropped 1 base and J dropped 0 bases, with 13 bases sitting between them. The CDR3 sequence: CASSQVLETYSNQPQHF. CDR3 nucleotide sequence: TGCGCCAGCAGCCAAGTTCTAGAGACCTATAGCAATCAGCCCCAGCATTTT.

The genes are TRBV6-5 and TRBJ1-1; D is ambiguous. The length of the CDR3 is 10 residues. Trimming took off 10 bases at V and 2 bases at J, with 5 bases between the two ends. Germline loops: CDR1 MNHEY, CDR2 SVGAGI. The CDR3 region has the DNA TGTGCCACCTATAACACTGAAGCTTTCTTT. Its translation: CATYNTEAFF.

J is TRBJ2-1 and V is TRBV5-1; D is unclear. The CDR3 loop spans 12 amino acids. Germline assignment: CDR1 SGHRS and CDR2 YFSETQ. V was clipped by 2 bases and J by 7 bases, with 7 bases between them. The CDR3 here is CASSFGENEQFF. CDR3 nucleotides: TGCGCCAGCAGCTTTGGAGAGAATGAGCAGTTCTTC.

The chain has TRBV15 and TRBJ2-7; the match to TRBD1 covers 7 bases. J gave up 0 bases and V 5 bases, and 10 bases lay outside the gene matches. CDR1 is LNHNV, CDR2 YYDKDF, per germline (reference sequence). This CDR3 contains 16 residues. The DNA for the CDR3 is TGTGCCACCAGCCCCGCCCTTGACAGGGCCTCCTACGAGCAGTACTTC. Its protein is CATSPALDRASYEQYF.

The CDR3 DNA sequence: TGTGCCAGCAGCCTTACAGGGTTCGGCTACACCTTC. It codes for CASSLTGFGYTF. This rearrangement joins TRBV7-2 to TRBJ1-2, with D perhaps matching TRBD1 (6 bases). The CDR3 totals 12 residues. Trimming pared 5 bases from V and 8 bases from J, leaving 12 bases between. CDR1 SGHTA and CDR2 FQGNSA come from the germline V gene.

The chain carries TRBV6-5 and TRBJ1-2; no clear D gene. The V gene lost 6 bases and the J gene lost 7 bases, with 18 bases spanning the gap. There are 14 residues in the CDR3. Germline lookup yields CDR1 MNHEY and CDR2 SVGAGI. The CDR3 reads CASRNPRTISGYTF. The CDR3 DNA sequence: TGTGCCAGCAGAAACCCCAGGACTATTTCTGGCTACACCTTC.

The V and J genes are TRBV7-8 and TRBJ1-4, with D perhaps matching TRBD1 (5 bases). Germline V CDR1 and CDR2: SGHVS, FQNEAQ. Trimming took 2 bases from V and 4 from J, leaving 8 bases between them. This CDR3 is 14 amino acids long. The CDR3: CASSLWGNNEKLFF. Here the CDR3 DNA reads TGTGCCAGCAGCTTATGGGGGAATAATGAAAAACTGTTTTTT.

The J gene is TRBJ2-7, the V gene TRBV2; D is possibly TRBD1 (5 bases). This CDR3 has 13 amino acids. CDR1 is SNHLY, CDR2 FYNNEI, per germline. V was cut by 7 bases and J by 1 base, with 11 bases left in between. CDR3 nucleotide sequence: TGTGCCAGCACCGGCAGGGAATCCTACGAGCAGTACTTC. As protein: CASTGRESYEQYF.

The chain joins TRBV5-1 to TRBJ2-3; TRBD1 agrees at 8 bases. With V trimmed by 2 bases and J by 3 bases, 5 bases remained unmatched. Germline V lookup: CDR1 SGHRS, CDR2 YFSETQ. This CDR3 contains 15 residues. CDR3 amino acids: CASSFLGQGTDTQYF. In DNA form, the CDR3 reads TGCGCCAGCAGCTTTCTAGGACAGGGAACAGATACGCAGTATTTT.

The rearrangement joins TRBV19 to TRBJ2-1, with 12 bases matching TRBD2. The trim removed 4 bases at V and 4 bases at J, leaving 14 bases unmatched. CDR3 length: 19 amino acids. Germline CDR1 and CDR2: LNHDA and SQIVND (reference sequence). CDR3 sequence reads: CASSKYGGLAGGTYNEQFF. CDR3 bases: TGTGCCAGTAGTAAATACGGAGGGCTAGCGGGAGGGACTTACAATGAGCAGTTCTTC.